The sequence of this T cell receptor (beta chain) was determined in a study of glioma-infiltrating T cells after dendritic cell vaccination. Study-wide background: Dendritic cell vaccine was injected intradermally three times, biweekly.

The V and J ends lost 4 bases and 2 bases, in that order; junction bases with no gene match: 5. The CDR3 length is 15 residues. Germline V gene sequence: CDR1 MGHDK, CDR2 SYGVNS. Some clones are missing from TCRdb's copy, which holds only in-frame ones; the method was immunoSEQ multiplex PCR. The sample shows 55,000 to 75,000 clones, about 76% of them seen only once. Points from the study as a whole: The cohort had few patients with full blood and tumor sets. Longer survival after dendritic cell vaccination followed higher pretreatment TIL content.

About this clone itself: What it binds is not known.

Before vaccination, two weeks after the third vaccination, and at progression, PBMC were collected. The sequenced sample was blood, obtained before dendritic cell vaccination. The TCR sequence derives from a human donor with glioblastoma. The gene calls are TRBV25-1 and TRBJ2-3; 8 bases are shared with TRBD1. The CDR3 is CASSADRGVTDTQYF. The DNA for the CDR3 is TGTGCCAGCAGTGCCGACAGGGGAGTCACAGATACGCAGTATTTT. The complete variable domain, with remaining parts taken from reference TRBV25-1 and TRBJ2-3, reads EADIYQTPRYLVIGTGKKITLECSQTMGHDKMYWYQQDPGMELHLIHYSYGVNSTEKGDLSSESTVSRIRTEHFPLTLESARPSHTSQYLCASSADRGVTDTQYFGPGTRLTVL.